These 28 T cell receptor beta chains originate from one sample sequenced in a study of post-analysis software for immune sequencing data. Study-wide results and caveats: Roughly 5 TRBV segments occurring more often in patients than controls included TRBV5-6, TRBV5-1 and TRBV20-1.

Sequencing libraries made from TCR beta cDNA carried unique molecular identifiers. MiXCR, applied by TCRdb to the PCR reads, yields one record per CDR3 protein. The table includes more than 450,000 distinct CDR3 sequences, about a third detected once. The antigens of these receptors remain unknown. The source material was blood. The receptors come from a girl aged 2 to 17 with multiple sclerosis.

This clonotype has a handful of counts. The V gene is TRBV16, the J gene TRBJ1-1; 8 bases fit TRBD1. The CDR3 extends over 16 amino acids. The trim removed 4 bases at V and 5 bases at J, leaving 12 bases unmatched. The germline CDR1 and CDR2 sequences are KGHSY and FQNENV. The CDR3 here is CASSPRRPGGSTEAFF. The DNA of the CDR3 is TGTGCCAGCAGCCCCCGGAGGCCAGGGGGCTCGACTGAAGCTTTCTTT.

The genes are TRBV10-2 and TRBJ2-5; a weak D match, TRBD2 (5 bases). Looked up from germline, CDR1 is WSHSY and CDR2 is SAAADI. V was cut by 4 bases and J by 4 bases, with 13 bases left in between. The length of the CDR3 is 14 residues. This CDR3 is CASSGIHGGETQYF. DNA of the CDR3: TGCGCCAGCAGTGGGATCCATGGAGGAGAGACCCAGTACTTC.

This clonotype was seen more than once but under ten times. The chain employs TRBV24-1 and TRBJ1-2, with 10 nucleotides matching TRBD1. V shed 9 bases, J shed 8 bases, and the junction held 5 bases outside the gene matches. Germline V gene data show CDR1 as KGHDR and CDR2 as SFDVKD. The CDR3 consists of 12 residues. The CDR3 reads CATYGTGAGYTF. In DNA, the CDR3 is TGTGCCACCTACGGGACAGGGGCCGGCTACACCTTC.

This clonotype occurred a few times. The genes are TRBV2 and TRBJ1-4; no definite D call. Trimming took off 7 bases at V and 0 bases at J, with 12 bases between the two ends. This CDR3 region has 15 residues. Germline CDR1 SNHLY, CDR2 FYNNEI. The CDR3 is CASKETTATNEKLFF. As DNA, the CDR3 is TGTGCCAGCAAAGAGACAACTGCAACTAATGAAAAACTGTTTTTT.

This clonotype occurred many times. This chain uses TRBV7-9 with TRBJ2-3, with D unresolved. The CDR3 has 11 residues. Trimming pared 5 bases from V and 3 bases from J, leaving 3 bases between. Germline-derived CDR1 and CDR2 are SEHNR and FQNEAQ (reference sequence). This CDR3 reads CASSKTDTQYF. CDR3 DNA: TGTGCCAGCAGCAAGACAGATACGCAGTATTTT.

The chain combines TRBV7-2 with TRBJ2-6, with no clear D. Germline V CDR1 and CDR2: SGHTA, FQGNSA. This CDR3 is built from 20 residues. V was trimmed by 2 bases and J by 0 bases, leaving 20 bases between them. The chain's CDR3 is CASSLRNNAWTYSGANVLTF. The CDR3 DNA is TGTGCCAGCAGCTTAAGAAATAACGCCTGGACCTACTCTGGGGCCAACGTCCTGACTTTC.

The chain joins TRBV19 to TRBJ1-5; D is ambiguous. The germline V gene has CDR1 LNHDA and CDR2 SQIVND (reference sequence). The CDR3 has 14 amino acids. V lost 5 bases and J lost 9, with 17 bases in between. This CDR3 reads CASSPGFGSRPQHF. The CDR3, as DNA: TGTGCCAGTAGTCCTGGCTTCGGTTCTCGGCCCCAGCATTTT.

There are many counts of this clonotype. The chain combines TRBV29-1 with TRBJ1-2; D unresolved. This CDR3 spans 11 amino acids. V lost 1 base and J 4 bases, leaving 4 bases between the germline ends. Per the germline V gene, CDR1 is SQVTM and CDR2 is ANQGSEA. CDR3: CSVEGVYGYTF. The CDR3 DNA reads TGCAGCGTTGAAGGGGTCTATGGCTACACCTTC.

There are a few counts of this clonotype. For the CDR3, the DNA is TGCGCCAGCAGAGACGCAGGGTCGGTGTTGGCTTTCTACACCTTC. It specifies CASRDAGSVLAFYTF. The J gene is TRBJ1-2, the V gene TRBV5-1, with a possible D match to TRBD1 (5 bases). V was clipped by 5 bases and J by 10 bases, with 24 bases between them. The CDR3 spans 15 residues. CDR1 and CDR2 from the germline V gene are SGHRS and YFSETQ.

Worth noting for this clonotype: A junction end diverges from the germline sequence, so it may reflect a read error. The rearrangement joins TRBV20-1 to TRBJ2-5; TRBD2 might be the D (6 bases). The CDR3 has 12 amino acids. Germline V gives CDR1 DFQATT, CDR2 SNEGSKA (reference sequence). In DNA form, the CDR3 reads TGCAGGGCTAGCGCGGGCCGGGAGACCCAGTACTTC. Its protein is CRASAGRETQYF.

V usage is TRBV7-9 and J usage is TRBJ2-2; D is unclear. Germline CDR1 SEHNR, CDR2 FQNEAQ (reference sequence). The CDR3 extends over 11 amino acids. Between the trimmed V and J ends, which lost 5 bases and 6 bases, there was a span of 4 bases. The CDR3 DNA sequence: TGTGCCAGCAGCGCCCCCGGGGAGCTGTTTTTT. Translation: CASSAPGELFF.

This clonotype came up a few times. CDR3 residues: CASSPGLAGGEDQTQYF. Written as DNA, the CDR3 is TGCGCCAGCAGCCCGGGACTAGCGGGGGGTGAAGACCAGACCCAGTACTTC. The chain uses TRBV4-1 and TRBJ2-5; 15 nucleotides agree with TRBD2. The V and J ends lost 4 bases and 6 bases, in that order; junction bases with no gene match: 9. The CDR3 totals 17 residues. Germline V gives CDR1 MGHRA, CDR2 YSYEKL.

The table lists this clonotype with a few counts. V gene TRBV2 combines with J gene TRBJ1-2, with no clear D. Germline CDR1 reads SNHLY; CDR2 reads FYNNEI. CDR3 length: 8 amino acids. The V and J ends lost 10 bases and 7 bases respectively, with 4 bases between them. The CDR3 DNA sequence: TGTGCCAAGGGTGGCTACACCTTC. Protein sequence: CAKGGYTF.

The J gene is TRBJ2-5, the V gene TRBV4-1; D unresolved. There are 15 residues in the CDR3. The germline V gene encodes CDR1 MGHRA and CDR2 YSYEKL. V lost 1 base and J lost 5, with 14 bases in between. The CDR3, as DNA: TGCGCCAGCAGCCAAGGGGCCCTCCGGGCCGAGACCCAGTACTTC. It translates to CASSQGALRAETQYF.

This rearrangement joins TRBV5-6 to TRBJ2-7; D may be TRBD1 (5 bases). CDR1 is SGHDT, CDR2 YYEEEE, per germline. The length of the CDR3 is 14 residues. Trimming took 2 bases from V and 2 from J, leaving 11 bases between them. The CDR3 region has the DNA TGTGCCAGCAGCTTTGACAGAAGCCCCTACGAGCAGTACTTC. Amino acids: CASSFDRSPYEQYF.

A few counts support this clonotype. The chain carries TRBV6-1 and TRBJ1-2; D is unclear. V gave up 7 bases and J gave up 2 bases, with 8 bases separating them. The CDR3 loop spans 12 amino acids. Germline CDR1 and CDR2: MNHNS and SASEGT. This CDR3 reads CASNQENYGYTF. The DNA of the CDR3 is TGTGCCAGCAATCAGGAAAACTATGGCTACACCTTC.

V gene TRBV12-3 or TRBV12-4 combines with J gene TRBJ1-6; the match to TRBD1 covers 10 bases. CDR3 size: 15 residues. Trimming cost V 3 bases and J 7 bases; bases outside gene matches: 3. The CDR3 sequence: CASSFRTGGNSPLHF. The CDR3 DNA reads as TGTGCCAGCAGTTTTCGGACAGGGGGGAATTCACCCCTCCACTTT.

This clonotype was detected only a few times. This sequence joins TRBV20-1 and TRBJ1-5, with D hard to call. This CDR3 spans 13 amino acids. Trimming stripped 3 bases from V and 9 bases from J, with 15 bases between. Germline lookup yields CDR1 DFQATT and CDR2 SNEGSKA (reference sequence). The CDR3 region has the DNA TGCAGTGCTAGTATGCCGCGCGGGTGGCCCCAGCATTTT. Translated, it gives CSASMPRGWPQHF.

This chain uses TRBV20-1 with TRBJ2-4; the D is unclear. Germline V gene lookup returns CDR1 DFQATT and CDR2 SNEGSKA (reference sequence). V was trimmed by 5 bases and J by 1 base, leaving 12 bases between them. CDR3 length: 14 residues. In DNA form, the CDR3 reads TGCAGTGCTCGACGTCGTTTGGCCAAAAACATTCAGTACTTC. Protein: CSARRRLAKNIQYF.

This clonotype was counted only a few times. In DNA, the CDR3 is TGTGCCAGCAGCTCGTCAGGGGGCCAGGTGACCCAGTACTTC. This encodes CASSSSGGQVTQYF. The V call is TRBV7-9, the J call TRBJ2-4, with 8 bases that match TRBD1. The DNA end lines up better with TRBJ2-5; the J call may be wrong. The CDR3 is 14 amino acids. The germline CDR1 and CDR2 sequences are SEHNR and FQNEAQ (reference sequence).

V gene TRBV15 combines with J gene TRBJ2-3; D tentatively reads TRBD1 or TRBD2 (5 bases each). Trimming pared 1 base from V and 5 bases from J, leaving 19 bases between. This CDR3 is 17 amino acids long. Germline V gene sequence: CDR1 LNHNV, CDR2 YYDKDF (reference sequence). CDR3 in DNA: TGTGCCACCAGCAGAGGGAAGTGGGGACGGCGAGAAGATACGCAGTATTTT. Amino acid sequence: CATSRGKWGRREDTQYF.

This clonotype was seen only a few times. The chain joins TRBV7-3 to TRBJ2-1, with no clear D. The CDR3 is 13 amino acids. The V gene's germline CDR1 is SGHTA and CDR2 FQGTGA. The V end was cut by 2 bases, the J end by 5 bases, with 7 bases between. The CDR3 spells CASSLQTDNEQFF. In DNA form, the CDR3 reads TGTGCCAGCAGCTTACAGACCGACAATGAGCAGTTCTTC.

This clonotype was detected only once. The V call is TRBV11-2, the J call TRBJ1-1; D is perhaps TRBD1 (6 bases). Germline assignment: CDR1 SGHAT and CDR2 FQNNGV. Trimming pared 5 bases from V and 10 bases from J, leaving 14 bases between. The CDR3 contains 12 residues. CDR3 coding DNA: TGTGCCAGCAGCCCAGAGGGGGGACGAGCTTTCTTT. Translated: CASSPEGGRAFF.

The rearrangement uses TRBV12-3 or TRBV12-4 and TRBJ1-5, with D possibly matching TRBD1 (6 bases). The length of the CDR3 is 16 residues. Trimming pared 6 bases from V and 4 bases from J, leaving 19 bases between. Here the CDR3 reads CASSGGGGPFNQPQHF. As DNA, the CDR3 is TGTGCCAGCAGCGGCGGGGGCGGACCTTTTAATCAGCCCCAGCATTTT.

The chain recombines TRBV27 with TRBJ1-1, with D perhaps TRBD1 (6 bases). The germline V gene has CDR1 MNHEY and CDR2 SMNVEV (reference sequence). The CDR3 has 14 residues. V lost 5 bases and J 7 bases, leaving 17 bases between the germline ends. For the CDR3, the DNA is TGTGCCAGCAGTCCCACACAGGGACGGAATGAAGCTTTCTTT. Translating it yields CASSPTQGRNEAFF.

V is TRBV10-3 and J is TRBJ2-1; the D gene is possibly TRBD1 (6 bases). The ends were cut back, 3 bases at V and 0 bases at J, with 9 bases in the middle. Germline CDR1 ENHRY, CDR2 SYGVKD. This CDR3 region has 15 residues. The CDR3 DNA is TGTGCCATCAGTGAAGACAGGAGCTCCTACAATGAGCAGTTCTTC. This sequence encodes CAISEDRSSYNEQFF.

The table lists this clonotype with a count of one. This chain connects TRBV15 to TRBJ2-5; 7 bases are a match to TRBD1. J lost 1 base, V lost 3 bases, and 5 bases had no gene match. CDR3 length: 15 amino acids. Germline CDR1 LNHNV, CDR2 YYDKDF (reference sequence). CDR3 nucleotide sequence: TGTGCCACCAGCAGGGGGACAGCCTTCCAAGAGACCCAGTACTTC. Its translation: CATSRGTAFQETQYF.

This rearrangement joins TRBV5-1 to TRBJ2-3; D is possibly TRBD2 (5 bases). Trimming removed 0 bases from V and 6 bases from J, with 17 bases in between. The CDR3 totals 16 residues. Germline values: CDR1 SGHRS, CDR2 YFSETQ. The CDR3 spells CASSLATLVGLDTQYF. CDR3 DNA: TGCGCCAGCAGCTTGGCCACACTAGTGGGTTTGGATACGCAGTATTTT.